This TCR beta chain came from a study of T cells in Graves' hyperthyroidism and ophthalmopathy. Whole-study findings and limits: Median prediction lead before ophthalmopathy onset was 5 to 7.5 months with the model. Among clonotypes expanded in thyroid above 0.001, most were also found in blood.

Remarks on this clonotype: Its specificity is unknown.

Ophthalmopathy patients showed a Clinical Activity Score of at least 3, NOSPECS grade of at least 4 and duration under 3 months. Researchers amplified the TCR beta CDR3 regions from RNA transcripts. First-round RT-PCR with HTBI primers amplified the TCR CDR3 region. From the multiplex PCR reads, TCRdb called clonotypes with MiXCR, one entry per CDR3 protein. The sample has some 570,000 distinct CDR3 sequences, about 14% seen once. Germline trimming cut 2 bases from V and 5 bases from J; bases unmatched to any gene: 5. The germline V gene encodes CDR1 MNHGY and CDR2 SVAAGI. CDR3 length equals 15 residues.

The TCR was taken from a woman aged 18-35 years with Graves' ophthalmopathy. This chain links TRBV6-9 with TRBJ2-7, with TRBD2 matching over 11 bases. The sequenced sample consisted of blood. The CDR3 region is CASSYRTSGLNEQYF. The CDR3 region has the DNA TGTGCCAGCAGTTATCGGACTAGCGGGCTCAACGAGCAGTACTTC.